Following are 31 T cell receptor beta chains from one sample sequenced in a study of T-cell reconstitution after alpha-beta-depleted transplantation in children. The TCRbeta library was prepared with unique molecular identifiers. TCRdb re-called the PCR reads through MiXCR, storing one row per CDR3 protein. Among 280,000 or so distinct CDR3 sequences listed, roughly 10% were seen once. The sequencing here drew on peripheral blood, taken 180 days after TCRalphabeta/CD19-depleted stem cell transplant. The receptors here all came from a male patient under 10 years old who had a stem cell transplant for chronic granulomatous disease, so the T cells may come from the graft donor.

This clonotype was observed many times. V gene TRBV29-1 combines with J gene TRBJ1-4, with D possibly being TRBD1 (5 bases). The germline V gene encodes CDR1 SQVTM and CDR2 ANQGSEA. Between the trimmed V and J ends, which lost 5 bases and 6 bases, there was a span of 7 bases. The CDR3 is made up of 11 amino acids. CDR3 amino acids: CSVWDHEKLFF. The CDR3 nucleotides read TGCAGCGTTTGGGACCATGAAAAACTGTTTTTT.

This clonotype has at least ten counts. V is TRBV19 and J is TRBJ2-1; no clear D gene. This CDR3 contains 13 residues. Germline CDR1 reads LNHDA; CDR2 reads SQIVND (reference sequence). Trimming pared 3 bases from V and 5 bases from J, leaving 8 bases between. The CDR3 bases are TGTGCCAGTAGTATCGGGCGGAACAATGAGCAGTTCTTC. Protein sequence: CASSIGRNNEQFF.

This clonotype was seen a few times. The chain employs TRBV5-1 and TRBJ2-1, with 7 bases lining up with TRBD2. Germline V lookup: CDR1 SGHRS, CDR2 YFSETQ. The CDR3 totals 16 residues. The J segment lost 2 bases and the V segment lost 0 bases, leaving 5 bases of the junction unmatched. The CDR3 region is CASSLGAGVTYNEQFF. CDR3 in DNA: TGCGCCAGCAGCTTGGGGGCGGGAGTCACCTACAATGAGCAGTTCTTC.

This clonotype was detected ten times or more. This rearrangement joins TRBV10-3 to TRBJ2-7; 9 bases are a match to TRBD1. The CDR3 runs 12 residues. V lost 10 bases to trimming and J lost 5 bases; unmatched junction nucleotides: 6. The germline V gene has CDR1 ENHRY and CDR2 SYGVKD. Here the CDR3 reads CAKQGAGNEQYF. CDR3 nucleotide sequence: TGTGCCAAACAGGGGGCAGGCAACGAGCAGTACTTC.

There are many counts of this clonotype. V gene TRBV20-1 combines with J gene TRBJ1-3; possible D gene TRBD1, 6 bases. V lost 3 bases to trimming and J lost 2 bases, with 17 bases between them. The germline gives CDR1 DFQATT, CDR2 SNEGSKA (reference sequence). The CDR3 covers 16 residues. CDR3 loop: CSASPPLQGTGNTIYF. The CDR3, as DNA: TGCAGTGCTAGTCCCCCACTACAGGGAACTGGAAACACCATATATTTT.

The sample holds many counts of this clonotype. The CDR3 spells CASSQGLTGGNTGELFF. For the CDR3, the DNA is TGCGCCAGCAGCCAAGGATTGACAGGGGGAAACACCGGGGAGCTGTTTTTT. This chain connects TRBV4-1 to TRBJ2-2, with TRBD1 identical over 9 bases. This CDR3 is 17 amino acids long. V lost 1 base, J lost 2 bases, and 5 bases stayed unmatched. Germline CDR1 and CDR2: MGHRA and YSYEKL.

Comments on this clonotype: Since a much larger clone is just one base distant, this may be a read error. The chain employs TRBV7-6 and TRBJ2-7; D perhaps matches TRBD2 (5 bases). Trimming took off 5 bases at V and 3 bases at J, with 14 bases between the two ends. The CDR3 contains 14 residues. The germline V gene encodes CDR1 SGHVS and CDR2 FNYEAQ. CDR3 DNA: TGTGCCAGCAGCGCAGCGGTAGGTGTCTACGAGCAGTACTTC. Protein sequence: CASSAAVGVYEQYF.

This clonotype came up many times. V usage is TRBV5-1 and J usage is TRBJ1-1, with D perhaps matching TRBD1 (5 bases). The germline V gene has CDR1 SGHRS and CDR2 YFSETQ. The CDR3 is 15 amino acids. V was clipped by 1 base and J by 2 bases, with 12 bases between them. The CDR3 bases are TGCGCCAGCAGCTTGACCGGGGGAGGAAACACTGAAGCTTTCTTT. It encodes CASSLTGGGNTEAFF.

Worth noting for this clonotype: One base away lies a much larger clone, so this may be a sequencing read error. This rearrangement joins TRBV28 to TRBJ2-3, with TRBD2 identical over 11 bases. Germline loops: CDR1 MDHEN, CDR2 SYDVKM. The length of the CDR3 is 15 residues. CDR3 sequence: CASRPLAGGTDAQYF. For the CDR3, the DNA is TGTGCCAGCAGGCCGCTAGCGGGGGGCACAGATGCGCAGTATTTT.

The chain is built from TRBV7-9 and TRBJ2-5; 13 nucleotides match TRBD2. The CDR3 is made up of 17 amino acids. Germline values: CDR1 SEHNR, CDR2 FQNEAQ (reference sequence). V lost 0 bases, J lost 5 bases, and 6 bases stayed unmatched. CDR3 sequence reads: CASSLASGLAGKETQYF. CDR3 DNA sequence: TGTGCCAGCAGCTTAGCTTCGGGACTAGCGGGAAAGGAGACCCAGTACTTC.

Concerning this clonotype itself: A clone one base away is much larger, so this may be a read error. Likely a read error: the CDR3 ends without its conserved phenylalanine or tryptophan. The gene calls are TRBV20-1 and TRBJ2-7; tentatively, D is TRBD1 or TRBD2 (7 bases each). The CDR3 runs to 15 residues. Per germline, CDR1 DFQATT and CDR2 SNEGSKA (reference sequence). V lost 2 bases and J 2 bases, leaving 16 bases between the germline ends. CDR3 bases: TGCAGTGCTAGAAAAGGGGGAGGGGGCCCCTACGAGCAGTACCTC. Amino acid sequence: CSARKGGGGPYEQYL.

This clonotype was seen many times. The V call is TRBV12-3 or TRBV12-4, the J call TRBJ1-4, with D uncertain. V lost 6 bases to trimming and J lost 7 bases, with 9 bases between them. The CDR3 runs 12 residues. The CDR3 sequence: CASSWGGEKLFF. CDR3 sequence (DNA): TGTGCCAGCAGCTGGGGAGGTGAAAAACTGTTTTTT.

The chain employs TRBV18 and TRBJ2-7; a possible D gene is TRBD2 (5 bases). Germline assignment: CDR1 KGHSH and CDR2 LQKENI. V was pared by 0 bases and J by 7 bases, with 19 bases between. This CDR3 comprises 16 residues. This chain's CDR3 is CASSPPTGKSSREQYF. For the CDR3, the DNA is TGTGCCAGCTCACCACCTACCGGGAAATCCTCGCGTGAGCAGTACTTC.

The V and J genes are TRBV5-4 and TRBJ2-7, with D perhaps matching TRBD1 or TRBD2 (6 bases each). Germline CDR1 and CDR2: SGHNT and YYREEE (reference sequence). Trimming pared 2 bases from V and 5 bases from J, leaving 26 bases between. CDR3 length equals 18 residues. CDR3 region: CASSFGGLFSGGYHEQYF. The CDR3 nucleotides are TGTGCCAGCAGCTTCGGGGGCCTTTTCTCTGGGGGGTACCACGAGCAGTACTTC.

This clonotype has ten or more counts. The chain is built from TRBV6-5 and TRBJ2-3, with D perhaps TRBD2 (6 bases). Germline V CDR1 and CDR2: MNHEY, SVGAGI. V shed 0 bases and J shed 3 bases, with 13 bases lying between them. This CDR3 is built from 16 residues. In DNA form, the CDR3 reads TGTGCCAGCAGTTACTCGAAGGCTAGCGCGACAGATACGCAGTATTTT. It translates to CASSYSKASATDTQYF.

In this sample, this clonotype turned up many times. The chain has TRBV4-1 and TRBJ2-3; D is perhaps TRBD1 or TRBD2 (7 bases each). Germline CDR1 reads MGHRA; CDR2 reads YSYEKL. The CDR3 runs to 22 residues. V dropped 0 bases and J dropped 2 bases, with 30 bases sitting between them. This chain's CDR3 is CASSQDPLGTVLAATYTDTQYF. CDR3 in DNA: TGCGCCAGCAGCCAAGATCCTCTGGGGACAGTTCTAGCGGCGACCTACACAGATACGCAGTATTTT.

The sample holds many counts of this clonotype. J is TRBJ2-2 and V is TRBV6-2 or TRBV6-3; D might be TRBD2 (6 bases). Germline V gene sequence: CDR1 MNHEY, CDR2 SVGEGT. The CDR3 has 15 residues. V was trimmed by 7 bases and J by 3 bases, leaving 15 bases between them. As DNA, the CDR3 is TGTGCCAGCACCCCGGGAGACTGGTACACCGGGGAGCTGTTTTTT. As protein: CASTPGDWYTGELFF.

This clonotype was found many times. V gene TRBV6-5 combines with J gene TRBJ2-3; D gene ambiguous. Germline V gene data show CDR1 as MNHEY and CDR2 as SVGAGI. The CDR3 totals 13 residues. V was pared by 6 bases and J by 2 bases, with 9 bases between. The CDR3, as DNA: TGTGCCAGCAGGGCGACGGCCACAGATACGCAGTATTTT. It yields the protein CASRATATDTQYF.

This clonotype was seen at least ten times. V and J are TRBV12-3 or TRBV12-4 and TRBJ2-2, with no clear D. This CDR3 contains 17 residues. Trimming removed 7 bases at V and 4 bases at J, with 22 bases between. DNA of the CDR3: TGTGCCAGCACATTCTTCCCGCTAGTCACCGGCACCGGGGAGCTGTTTTTT. This encodes CASTFFPLVTGTGELFF.

The sample holds many counts of this clonotype. This rearrangement joins TRBV5-1 to TRBJ2-7, with D maybe TRBD1 (5 bases). Trimming took 0 bases from V and 5 from J, leaving 12 bases between them. The CDR3 runs to 14 residues. Germline CDR1 and CDR2: SGHRS and YFSETQ. The CDR3 sequence is CASSLAAGWNEQYF. In DNA, the CDR3 is TGCGCCAGCAGCTTGGCTGCAGGGTGGAACGAGCAGTACTTC. The entire variable domain, with the rest obtained from reference TRBV5-1 and TRBJ2-7, is as follows: KAGVTQTPRYLIKTRGQQVTLSCSPISGHRSVSWYQQTPGQGLQFLFEYFSETQRNKGNFPGRFSGRQFSNSRSEMNVSTLELGDSALYLCASSLAAGWNEQYFGPGTRLTVT.

This clonotype was seen ten or more times. This chain uses TRBV21-1 with TRBJ2-7; the table assigns TRBD1, which was not confirmed against the DNA. TRBV21-1 is tagged as a pseudogene. There are 16 residues in the CDR3. CDR3 amino acids: CASSKAARDSAYEQYF. CDR3 bases: TGTGCCAGCAGCAAAGCTGCCCGGGACAGCGCCTACGAGCAGTACTTC.

Of note for this clonotype: This may arise from a read error, as a much more abundant clone is one base away. The chain has TRBV12-3 or TRBV12-4 and TRBJ2-1; 8 nucleotides align to TRBD2. The CDR3 contains 15 residues. The CDR3 sequence is CASRESGSSYNGQFF. In DNA, the CDR3 is TGTGCCAGCAGGGAAAGCGGGAGCTCCTACAATGGGCAGTTCTTC.

This clonotype was counted many times. CDR3 residues: CASSQRDRGNTEAFF. CDR3 in DNA: TGTGCCAGCAGCCAACGGGACAGGGGAAACACTGAAGCTTTCTTT. The V gene is TRBV12-3 or TRBV12-4, the J gene TRBJ1-1; TRBD1 matches 10 bases. The CDR3 loop spans 15 amino acids. V lost 6 bases to trimming and J lost 2 bases; unmatched junction nucleotides: 6.

This clonotype was counted ten times or more. V is TRBV5-4 and J is TRBJ2-1; D remains ambiguous. V was shortened by 4 bases and J by 0 bases, with 11 bases between the two germline ends. Per germline, CDR1 SGHNT and CDR2 YYREEE (reference sequence). The CDR3 contains 15 residues. The CDR3 region has the DNA TGTGCCAGCAGCGGTTCTACAAACTCCTACAATGAGCAGTTCTTC. Protein product: CASSGSTNSYNEQFF.

This clonotype was seen many times. One junction end disagrees with the germline gene, perhaps due to a read error. This chain links TRBV6-5 with TRBJ2-7; the D call may be TRBD1 or TRBD2 (5 bases each). CDR1 and CDR2 (germline): MNHEY, SVGAGI. The CDR3 contains 14 residues. The CDR3 loop reads CASSYSGEGASNSF. The CDR3 DNA reads TGTGCCAGCAGTTACTCGGGGGAAGGTGCCTCAAATAGCTTC.

This clonotype has just a few counts. This chain joins TRBV11-2 and TRBJ2-6; D is unresolved. V was clipped by 1 base and J by 0 bases, with 10 bases between them. The CDR3 runs 17 residues. Germline V gives CDR1 SGHAT, CDR2 FQNNGV. The CDR3, as DNA: TGTGCCAGCAGCTTAGTCCCGAAAACCTCTGGGGCCAACGTCCTGACTTTC. As protein: CASSLVPKTSGANVLTF. Full variable domain (outside the CDR3, taken from reference TRBV11-2 and TRBJ2-6): EAGVAQSPRYKIIEKRQSVAFWCNPISGHATLYWYQQILGQGPKLLIQFQNNGVVDDSQLPKDRFSAERLKGVDSTLKIQPAKLEDSAVYLCASSLVPKTSGANVLTFGAGSRLTVL.

Ten or more counts support this clonotype. The CDR3 DNA reads as TGTGCCACCAGCTGGGGGGCAGGCGAGCAGTACTTC. This translates into CATSWGAGEQYF. V is TRBV15 and J is TRBJ2-7; the D call may be TRBD1 or TRBD2 (6 bases each). The CDR3 runs 12 residues. The V and J ends lost 5 bases and 6 bases respectively, with 11 bases between them. In germline, CDR1 is LNHNV, CDR2 YYDKDF (reference sequence).

The chain couples TRBV5-6 to TRBJ2-5, with 7 positions matching TRBD1. Germline V lookup: CDR1 SGHDT, CDR2 YYEEEE. This CDR3 contains 15 residues. V trimming: 2 bases; J trimming: 5 bases; junction bases outside the gene matches: 9. CDR3 in amino acids: CASSFSTATGETQYF. CDR3 nucleotides: TGTGCCAGCAGCTTTAGTACCGCGACAGGGGAGACCCAGTACTTC.

This clonotype occurred many times. The chain couples TRBV12-3 or TRBV12-4 to TRBJ2-7; D perhaps matches TRBD2 (5 bases). The CDR3 totals 12 residues. V was cut by 4 bases and J by 4 bases, with 8 bases left in between. The CDR3, as DNA: TGTGCCAGCAGTTGGACTCCTTACGAGCAGTACTTC. Translated: CASSWTPYEQYF.

This clonotype was recorded at least ten times. The V call is TRBV6-2 or TRBV6-3, the J call TRBJ2-3; D is uncertain. V gave up 2 bases and J gave up 5 bases, with 14 bases separating them. The CDR3 is made up of 15 amino acids. Germline CDR1 is MNHEY and CDR2 is SVGEGT. The CDR3 DNA sequence: TGTGCCAGCAGTTACACGTTGGAAAGTGGAGATACGCAGTATTTT. This encodes CASSYTLESGDTQYF.

CDR3 region: CASSQRLRDYQETQYF. CDR3 bases: TGTGCCAGCAGCCAAAGGTTACGCGACTACCAAGAGACCCAGTACTTC. The chain joins TRBV14 to TRBJ2-5; no definite D call. This CDR3 has 16 residues. Germline V gene data show CDR1 as SGHDN and CDR2 as FVKESK. With 2 bases removed from V and 0 bases from J, the gap between germline ends came to 13 bases.